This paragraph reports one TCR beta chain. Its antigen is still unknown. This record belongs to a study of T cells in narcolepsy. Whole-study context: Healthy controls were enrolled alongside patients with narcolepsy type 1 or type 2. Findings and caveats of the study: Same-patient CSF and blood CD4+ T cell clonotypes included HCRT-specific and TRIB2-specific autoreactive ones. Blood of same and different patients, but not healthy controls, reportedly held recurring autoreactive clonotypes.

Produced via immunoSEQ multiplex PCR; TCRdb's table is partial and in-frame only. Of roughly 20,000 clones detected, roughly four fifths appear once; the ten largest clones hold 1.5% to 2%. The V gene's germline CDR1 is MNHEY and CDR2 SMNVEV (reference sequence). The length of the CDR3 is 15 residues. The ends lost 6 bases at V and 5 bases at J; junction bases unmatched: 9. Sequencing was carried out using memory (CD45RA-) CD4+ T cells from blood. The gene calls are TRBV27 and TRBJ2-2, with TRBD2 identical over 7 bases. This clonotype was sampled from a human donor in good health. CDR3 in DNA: TGTGCCAGCAGCCAAGGACTAGTAAGGACCGGGGAGCTGTTTTTT. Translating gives CASSQGLVRTGELFF.